A selection of T cell receptor beta chains follows, all from one sample in a study of shared clonotypes between healthy human individuals. The table came from immunoSEQ multiplex PCR; TCRdb's copy has only in-frame clones and leaves some out. Of about 340,000 clones in the sample, around four fifths were seen once. The sequencing sample was made of memory CD4+ T cells sorted from blood. These receptors were collected from a young man in good health. Each CDR3 is given with its conserved first and last residue. The D gene is left open where the match is weak. Part of the rows lack a size; the others show once, few, many or a class for expanded clones.

TRBV27	NA	TRBJ2-2	NA	CASSPRQRTGELFF	TGTGCCAGCAGCCCCCGACAGCGCACCGGGGAGCTGTTTTTT
TRBV9	NA	TRBJ1-1	NA	CASSVDTPGAMNTEAFF	TGTGCCAGCAGCGTAGATACCCCAGGGGCGATGAACACTGAAGCTTTCTTT
TRBV10-1	few	TRBJ2-1	NA	CASSPGTENNEQFF	TGCGCCAGCTCTCCCGGGACGGAAAACAATGAGCAGTTCTTC
TRBV28	NA	TRBJ2-1	TRBD2	CASSLLWISWTSGNNEQFF	TGTGCCAGCAGTTTATTATGGATTTCGTGGACTAGCGGGAACAATGAGCAGTTCTTC
TRBV10-1	NA	TRBJ2-2	NA	CASSSGWTNTGELFF	TGCGCCAGCAGTTCAGGGTGGACGAACACCGGGGAGCTGTTTTTT
TRBV5-1	few	TRBJ1-1	NA	CASSENTEAFF	TGCGCCAGCTCAGAGAACACTGAAGCTTTCTTT
TRBV9	NA	TRBJ2-1	TRBD2	CASSAIAGGPTNEQFF	TGTGCCAGCAGCGCTATAGCGGGAGGTCCCACCAATGAGCAGTTCTTC
TRBV29-1	NA	TRBJ2-7	NA	CSVSGRVTGEQYF	TGCAGCGTTTCGGGACGGGTAACCGGCGAGCAGTACTTC
TRBV9	NA	TRBJ2-3	TRBD1	CASSVRDRASTDTQYF	TGTGCCAGCAGCGTCCGGGACAGGGCTAGCACAGATACGCAGTATTTT
TRBV10-3	few	TRBJ1-5	NA	CAISGSGADQPQHF	TGTGCCATCAGTGGGTCAGGGGCCGATCAGCCCCAGCATTTT
TRBV5-1	NA	TRBJ1-5	NA	CASSLSFGFNQPQHF	TGCGCCAGCAGCTTGAGCTTCGGATTCAATCAGCCCCAGCATTTT
TRBV7-9	NA	TRBJ2-1	TRBD1	CASSFSGGNEQFF	TGTGCCAGCAGCTTTTCAGGGGGCAATGAGCAGTTCTTC
TRBV10-3	NA	TRBJ1-5	NA	CAISDEAVTQPQHF	TGTGCCATCAGTGATGAGGCGGTTACCCAGCCCCAGCATTTT
TRBV10-1	NA	TRBJ2-7	TRBD2	CASSESTTSGSIGNLSYEQYF	TGCGCCAGCAGTGAGTCGACAACTAGCGGGAGTATAGGGAATTTATCCTACGAGCAGTACTTC
TRBV7-9	NA	TRBJ2-5	NA	CASSRLGGETQYF	TGTGCCAGCAGTCGGCTGGGAGGAGAGACCCAGTACTTC
TRBV14	NA	TRBJ2-5	NA	CASSQIGGEETQYF	TGTGCCAGCAGCCAAATAGGAGGTGAAGAGACCCAGTACTTC
TRBV27	NA	TRBJ2-3	TRBD1	CASSLQQGTDTQYF	TGTGCCAGCAGTTTACAACAGGGGACAGATACGCAGTATTTT
TRBV6-6	NA	TRBJ2-3	NA	CASSDWGASTDTQYF	TGTGCCAGCAGTGATTGGGGGGCTAGCACAGATACGCAGTATTTT
TRBV9	NA	TRBJ2-7	TRBD2	CASSVRDYSYEQYF	TGTGCCAGCAGCGTCCGGGACTACTCCTACGAGCAGTACTTC
TRBV7-9	medium-sized	TRBJ2-7	NA	CASINTGVNYEQYF	TGTGCCAGCATTAATACCGGGGTGAACTACGAGCAGTACTTC
TRBV27	NA	TRBJ2-7	TRBD1	CASSFGDRLYEQYF	TGTGCCAGCAGTTTTGGGGACAGGCTCTACGAGCAGTACTTC
TRBV7-8	NA	TRBJ1-2	NA	CASSLVKGGYGYTF	TGTGCCAGCAGCTTAGTCAAAGGGGGCTATGGCTACACCTTC
TRBV5-1	NA	TRBJ1-6	NA	CASRQDPHSYNSPLHF	TGCGCCAGCAGACAGGATCCGCACTCCTATAATTCACCCCTCCACTTT
TRBV25-1	NA	TRBJ2-3	TRBD1	CASSEGTGRTDTQYF	TGTGCCAGCAGTGAGGGGACAGGGCGCACTGATACGCAGTATTTT
TRBV7-9	NA	TRBJ2-5	NA	CASSGEWETQYF	TGTGCCAGCAGCGGGGAGTGGGAGACCCAGTACTTC
TRBV7-2	NA	TRBJ1-6	NA	CASSPKPGFNSPLHF	TGTGCCAGCAGCCCGAAGCCAGGGTTTAATTCACCCCTCCACTTT
TRBV18	NA	TRBJ2-3	NA	CASSPLPTPLDTDTQYF	TGTGCCAGCTCACCTCTCCCTACCCCTCTCGACACAGATACGCAGTATTTT
TRBV30	NA	TRBJ2-3	TRBD2	CAWETSGRADTQYF	TGTGCCTGGGAGACTAGCGGGAGGGCAGATACGCAGTATTTT
TRBV5-1	many	TRBJ2-5	NA	CASSLAGPTGETQYF	TGCGCCAGCAGCTTGGCGGGACCCACTGGGGAGACCCAGTACTTC
TRBV5-6	NA	TRBJ1-4	NA	CASSSLTGINEKLFF	TGTGCCAGCAGCTCCTTGACAGGCATTAATGAAAAACTGTTTTTT
TRBV5-1	NA	TRBJ2-1	NA	CASSAPSGIRNEQFF	TGCGCCAGCAGTGCTCCCAGCGGAATTAGAAATGAGCAGTTCTTC
TRBV5-1	NA	TRBJ2-3	NA	CASSFSAITDTQYF	TGCGCCAGCAGCTTTTCAGCCATCACAGATACGCAGTATTTT
TRBV29-1	NA	TRBJ1-2	NA	CSTMQGPGGYTF	TGCAGCACCATGCAGGGGCCGGGGGGCTACACCTTC
TRBV7-9	NA	TRBJ2-7	NA	CASKDSGVYEQYF	TGTGCCAGCAAGGATAGCGGTGTGTACGAGCAGTACTTC
TRBV19	few	TRBJ1-1	NA	CASSIGTRTEAFF	TGTGCCAGTAGTATTGGAACAAGAACTGAAGCTTTCTTT
TRBV7-2	many	TRBJ2-1	NA	CASSLAKGGRLLNEQFF	TGTGCCAGCAGCTTAGCGAAAGGGGGTCGGCTACTCAATGAGCAGTTCTTC
TRBV9	many	TRBJ2-2	NA	CASSPGTGGRTGELFF	TGTGCCAGCAGCCCCGGTACCGGGGGGCGAACCGGGGAGCTGTTTTTT